Presented here are 32 T cell receptor beta chains from one specimen sequenced in a study of blood T cell repertoires in COVID-19 (dated by TCRdb to 2018 to 2021). Library preparation employed the immunoSEQ multiplex PCR assay. TCRdb provides this immuneACCESS table in a form limited to in-frame rearrangements. Some clones are lacking; in checked studies, under half of them reflect an unresolved V gene, and why the rest are absent is not known. In this sample the table shows 300,000 to 400,000 clones, 65% to 90% of which occur a single time. The ten largest clones take up 4% to 5.5% of the sample. Sequenced: PBMCs or T cells enriched from blood (not recorded which). The receptors originated from a woman between 40 and 55 years old with acute COVID-19.

The chain joins TRBV1 to TRBJ2-1; TRBD2, the table's D call, was not compared with the DNA. TRBV1 is deemed a pseudogene. This CDR3 spans 17 amino acids. The CDR3: CTSSQGLRGYSYNEQFF. In nucleotides, the CDR3 is TGCACCAGCAGCCAAGGCTTGCGCGGGTACTCCTACAATGAGCAGTTCTTC.

This clone came up many times. The rearrangement joins TRBV7-8 to TRBJ2-7; the D gene is possibly TRBD2 (5 bases). The CDR3 runs to 13 residues. V lost 2 bases to trimming and J lost 6 bases, with 11 bases between them. The germline gives CDR1 SGHVS, CDR2 FQNEAQ. The CDR3 region is CASSLTVEGEQYF. The CDR3 DNA reads TGTGCCAGCAGCTTAACGGTAGAGGGCGAGCAGTACTTC. The whole variable domain, remainder taken from reference TRBV7-8 and TRBJ2-7, is GAGVSQSPRYKVAKRGQDVALRCDPISGHVSLFWYQQALGQGPEFLTYFQNEAQLDKSGLPSDRFFAERPEGSVSTLKIQRTQQEDSAVYLCASSLTVEGEQYFGPGTRLTVT.

The chain links TRBV19 to TRBJ2-1, with a weak D call TRBD2 (6 bases). The CDR3 is 14 residues long. CDR1 is LNHDA and CDR2 is SQIVND in the germline V gene (reference sequence). Trimming stripped 5 bases from V and 3 bases from J, with 11 bases between. The CDR3 spells CASSVGTYYNEQFF. The CDR3 coding sequence is TGTGCCAGTAGTGTCGGGACTTACTACAATGAGCAGTTCTTC.

This clone was detected only once. V usage is TRBV19 and J usage is TRBJ1-2; 10 bases are shared with TRBD1. Looked up from germline, CDR1 is LNHDA and CDR2 is SQIVND (reference sequence). The V gene end was trimmed by 3 bases and the J gene end by 8 bases; junction bases not matched to a gene: 6. This CDR3 spans 14 amino acids. CDR3 DNA: TGTGCCAGTAGTATCCGGACAGGGGGTGGCGGCTACACCTTC. This sequence encodes CASSIRTGGGGYTF.

The V call is TRBV7-9, the J call TRBJ2-1; 15 bases are a match to TRBD2. Trimming took 1 base from V and 1 from J; bases not matched to a gene: 5. Per germline, CDR1 SEHNR and CDR2 FQNEAQ (reference sequence). This CDR3 comprises 19 residues. The CDR3 nucleotides read TGTGCCAGCAGCTTAGGGACTAGCGGGAGGGTAGGTTCCTACAATGAGCAGTTCTTC. This encodes CASSLGTSGRVGSYNEQFF.

This clone was seen only a few times. This chain links TRBV5-1 with TRBJ1-1; perhaps TRBD1 as D (6 bases). Germline lookup yields CDR1 SGHRS and CDR2 YFSETQ. The CDR3 consists of 14 residues. The V gene lost 4 bases and the J gene lost 7 bases, with 17 bases spanning the gap. The CDR3 DNA follows: TGCGCCAGCAGCACAGGACAGAGAACAGATGAAGCTTTCTTT. Translated: CASSTGQRTDEAFF.

The V call is TRBV15, the J call TRBJ1-2; 9 bases align to TRBD1. Germline CDR1 LNHNV, CDR2 YYDKDF (reference sequence). There are 15 residues in the CDR3. V lost 2 bases, J lost 4 bases, and 5 bases stayed unmatched. The CDR3 region is CATSRFGTGPYGYTF. The CDR3 DNA sequence: TGTGCCACCAGCAGATTCGGGACAGGGCCCTATGGCTACACCTTC.

The gene calls are TRBV5-4 and TRBJ2-3, with 10 positions matching TRBD2. J gave up 0 bases and V 4 bases, and 5 bases lay outside the gene matches. CDR3 length: 16 residues. Germline CDR1 reads SGHNT; CDR2 reads YYREEE (reference sequence). The CDR3 is CASSPGTSASTDTQYF. Here the CDR3 DNA reads TGTGCCAGCAGCCCCGGGACTAGCGCCAGCACAGATACGCAGTATTTT.

The chain has TRBV29-1 and TRBJ1-1, with D possibly being TRBD1 (6 bases). Per the germline V gene, CDR1 is SQVTM and CDR2 is ANQGSEA. The CDR3 totals 14 residues. V was pared by 6 bases and J by 4 bases, with 18 bases between. The CDR3 bases are TGCAGCGTCCACAGGGCCGGAGTCGGCACTGAAGCTTTCTTT. The encoded protein is CSVHRAGVGTEAFF.

The rearrangement uses TRBV4-1 and TRBJ2-5; 8 bases map to TRBD1. Germline assignment: CDR1 MGHRA and CDR2 YSYEKL. The junction had 3 bases not matched to a gene; V was cut back by 4 bases and J by 2 bases. The CDR3 is 14 residues long. DNA of the CDR3: TGCGCCAGCAGCCTCGGGACAGGACAAGAGACCCAGTACTTC. It specifies CASSLGTGQETQYF.

The V call is TRBV6-2 or TRBV6-3, the J call TRBJ2-6; 11 bases agree with TRBD1. This CDR3 spans 18 amino acids. V shed 5 bases and J 1 base; nucleotides not matched to a gene: 7. CDR1 is MNHEY and CDR2 is SVGEGT in the germline V gene. CDR3 in amino acids: CASSGSGQGVSGANVLTF. The CDR3 DNA reads TGTGCCAGCAGTGGCTCGGGACAGGGGGTATCTGGGGCCAACGTCCTGACTTTC.

The chain links TRBV24-1 to TRBJ2-1, with 7 bases aligning to TRBD2. CDR3 size: 14 residues. Germline-derived CDR1 and CDR2 are KGHDR and SFDVKD. After removal of 6 bases from V and 5 bases from J, the junction contained 6 bases not matched to a gene. The CDR3, as DNA: TGTGCCACCAGTTGGCTAGCGGAGGACAATGAGCAGTTCTTC. It is translated as CATSWLAEDNEQFF.

The CDR3 spells CAGSRGNTGELFF. The CDR3 coding sequence is TGTGCCGGCTCCAGGGGAAACACCGGGGAGCTGTTTTTT. The rearrangement links TRBV19 to TRBJ2-2, with D perhaps matching TRBD1 (6 bases). The CDR3 spans 13 residues. V shed 11 bases and J shed 2 bases, with 12 bases lying between them. Germline CDR1 and CDR2: LNHDA and SQIVND (reference sequence).

This clone was detected once. The chain combines TRBV3-1 (or the pseudogene TRBV3-2) with TRBJ2-3, with 8 nucleotides matching TRBD2. Germline CDR1 reads LGHDT; CDR2 reads YNNKEL (reference sequence). The CDR3 has 17 amino acids. With V trimmed by 4 bases and J by 8 bases, 17 bases remained unmatched. CDR3 protein: CASSPVGVSGAYGTQYF. CDR3 in DNA: TGTGCCAGCAGCCCTGTCGGGGTTAGCGGGGCTTACGGTACGCAGTATTTT.

The rearrangement links TRBV6-1 to TRBJ1-1; D uncertain. V was shortened by 2 bases and J by 11 bases, with 6 bases between the two germline ends. Germline CDR1 reads MNHNS; CDR2 reads SASEGT. This CDR3 has 10 residues. In nucleotides, the CDR3 is TGTGCCAGCAGTGAACGTCAGGCTTTCTTT. It codes for CASSERQAFF.

CDR3 protein: CASSLVGQGAAGELFF. CDR3 coding DNA: TGTGCCAGCAGCTTGGTGGGTCAGGGGGCCGCCGGGGAGCTGTTTTTT. V is TRBV5-5 and J is TRBJ2-2; 8 bases line up with TRBD1. The V and J ends lost 0 bases and 6 bases, in that order; junction bases with no gene match: 7. Germline V lookup: CDR1 SGHKS, CDR2 YYEKEE (reference sequence). The CDR3 is 16 residues long. The complete variable domain, with remaining parts taken from reference TRBV5-5 and TRBJ2-2, reads DAGVTQSPTHLIKTRGQQVTLRCSPISGHKSVSWYQQVLGQGPQFIFQYYEKEERGRGNFPDRFSARQFPNYSSELNVNALLLGDSALYLCASSLVGQGAAGELFFGEGSRLTVL.

A single count supports this clone. The rearrangement uses TRBV27 and TRBJ1-1; D possibly corresponds to TRBD1 (6 bases). The CDR3 has 16 residues. V was clipped by 4 bases and J by 2 bases, with 17 bases between them. Germline values: CDR1 MNHEY, CDR2 SMNVEV (reference sequence). CDR3 nucleotides: TGTGCCAGCAGTTCCTACAGGGACCTTATCAACACTGAAGCTTTCTTT. This encodes CASSSYRDLINTEAFF.

This sequence joins TRBV19 and TRBJ2-1, with TRBD2 identical over 10 bases. Germline values: CDR1 LNHDA, CDR2 SQIVND (reference sequence). The trim removed 10 bases at V and 9 bases at J, leaving 18 bases unmatched. The CDR3 contains 16 residues. CDR3 DNA: TGTGCCACCTATGTGGGAAGCGGGGGGGCCAGGGGTGAGCAGTTCTTC. This codes for CATYVGSGGARGEQFF.

The gene calls are TRBV19 and TRBJ1-2; 9 bases are a match to TRBD1. Germline values: CDR1 LNHDA, CDR2 SQIVND (reference sequence). Losses at the gene ends were 4 bases for V and 4 bases for J; bases not matched to a gene: 4. The CDR3 is 14 amino acids. CDR3 residues: CASSRGQGPYGYTF. Here the CDR3 DNA reads TGTGCCAGTAGTAGGGGACAGGGCCCCTATGGCTACACCTTC.

The rearrangement uses TRBV25-1 and TRBJ1-1; D perhaps matches TRBD1 (5 bases). CDR3 size: 17 residues. The germline V gene encodes CDR1 MGHDK and CDR2 SYGVNS. V shed 5 bases and J shed 5 bases, with 24 bases lying between them. CDR3 sequence (DNA): TGTGCCAGCAGTCGTAGGGCAGGTGGAGGGGTGAGTACTGAAGCTTTCTTT. It yields the protein CASSRRAGGGVSTEAFF.

The CDR3 DNA sequence: TGTGCCAGCAGCTTACTAGCGATGAATGCAGATACGCAGTATTTT. Its translation: CASSLLAMNADTQYF. The chain has TRBV7-8 and TRBJ2-3; TRBD2 is a possible D gene (6 bases). V lost 2 bases to trimming and J lost 4 bases, with 13 bases between them. Germline V gene lookup returns CDR1 SGHVS and CDR2 FQNEAQ. CDR3 length: 15 amino acids.

The V and J genes are TRBV3-1 (or the pseudogene TRBV3-2) and TRBJ1-5; D ambiguous. Trimming shortened V by 4 bases and J by 6 bases, and 7 bases separated the two germline ends. The CDR3 length is 12 residues. Germline CDR1 and CDR2: LGHDT and YNNKEL (reference sequence). As DNA, the CDR3 is TGTGCCAGCAGCCCGGAGGCTCAGCCCCAGCATTTT. Encoded protein: CASSPEAQPQHF.

This chain connects TRBV4-2 to TRBJ1-2, with 8 nucleotides matching TRBD1. The CDR3 consists of 16 residues. Germline V gene data show CDR1 as LGHNA and CDR2 as YNFKEQ. V shed 0 bases and J 3 bases; nucleotides not matched to a gene: 6. The CDR3 bases are TGTGCCAGCAGCCAAGAACCTCAGGGGGCAGACTATGGCTACACCTTC. It yields the protein CASSQEPQGADYGYTF.

This chain uses TRBV5-4 with TRBJ2-1, with 7 positions matching TRBD1. The CDR3 has 15 amino acids. The germline V gene encodes CDR1 SGHNT and CDR2 YYREEE (reference sequence). V dropped 2 bases and J dropped 9; count of bases not matched to a gene: 11. The CDR3 sequence: CASSFRDRKGGEQFF. In DNA, the CDR3 is TGTGCCAGCAGCTTCCGGGACAGAAAAGGAGGTGAGCAGTTCTTC.

Only one count was recorded for this clone. In DNA, the CDR3 is TGTGCCAGCAGCCCCGGGACTCCGACCTACAATGAGCAGTTCTTC. Amino acid sequence: CASSPGTPTYNEQFF. The J gene is TRBJ2-1, the V gene TRBV6-6; weak D call: TRBD2 (6 bases). CDR3 size: 15 residues. Germline CDR1 and CDR2: MNHNY and SVGAGI (reference sequence). Trimming left V 6 bases short and J 2 bases short, with 14 bases between.

The chain carries TRBV27 and TRBJ1-1; D is perhaps TRBD1 (6 bases). Trimming took 8 bases from V and 3 from J, leaving 13 bases between them. The CDR3 is 13 amino acids. CDR1 is MNHEY, CDR2 SMNVEV, per germline (reference sequence). DNA of the CDR3: TGTGCCAGCTATCTTACAGGGCACACTGAAGCTTTCTTT. Amino acid sequence: CASYLTGHTEAFF.

The chain uses TRBV10-3 and TRBJ1-2; possible D gene TRBD1, 5 bases. The CDR3 length is 17 residues. Germline V gene lookup returns CDR1 ENHRY and CDR2 SYGVKD. Trimming took off 0 bases at V and 4 bases at J, with 18 bases between the two ends. The CDR3 DNA follows: TGTGCCATCAGTGAGTCGGGACTAGGGGCCTCTCCCTATGGCTACACCTTC. It yields the protein CAISESGLGASPYGYTF.

The V and J genes are TRBV4-2 and TRBJ1-2; 8 bases match TRBD1. CDR1 and CDR2 from the germline V gene are LGHNA and YNFKEQ. The CDR3 contains 16 residues. Germline trimming cut 0 bases from V and 4 bases from J; bases unmatched to any gene: 7. The CDR3 loop reads CASSQEQGAQIYGYTF. The CDR3 coding sequence is TGTGCCAGCAGCCAAGAGCAGGGGGCGCAAATCTATGGCTACACCTTC.

The chain couples TRBV10-3 to TRBJ1-5, with D hard to call. Trimming removed 8 bases from V and 5 bases from J, with 22 bases in between. CDR3 size: 16 residues. From germline, CDR1 is ENHRY and CDR2 SYGVKD. The CDR3 reads CAISGALRGVDQPQHF. The DNA for the CDR3 is TGTGCCATCTCCGGTGCCCTGCGAGGCGTAGATCAGCCCCAGCATTTT.

This sequence joins TRBV5-6 and TRBJ1-6; D gene unclear. The germline V and J ends were trimmed by 0 bases and 0 bases, with 10 bases remaining between them. This CDR3 is built from 17 residues. Germline values: CDR1 SGHDT, CDR2 YYEEEE. The CDR3 spells CASSLGGRSSYNSPLHF. As DNA, the CDR3 is TGTGCCAGCAGCTTGGGTGGGAGAAGCTCCTATAATTCACCCCTCCACTTT.

The chain combines TRBV3-1 (or the pseudogene TRBV3-2) with TRBJ1-5; TRBD1 aligns across 8 bases. This CDR3 spans 18 amino acids. Trimming removed 0 bases from V and 7 bases from J; junction bases left unmatched: 14. The germline V gene has CDR1 LGHDT and CDR2 YNNKEL (reference sequence). DNA for the CDR3: TGTGCCAGCAGCCAAGAAAGAGGGACAGGACACGTTGGGCAGCCCCAGCATTTT. Translating gives CASSQERGTGHVGQPQHF.

The genes are TRBV9 and TRBJ1-3; D possibly corresponds to TRBD1 (5 bases). Germline V gives CDR1 SGDLS, CDR2 YYNGEE. Trimming took off 4 bases at V and 7 bases at J, with 12 bases between the two ends. There are 13 residues in the CDR3. For the CDR3, the DNA is TGTGCCAGCAGCACCGGCGGGGGGAACACCATATATTTT. It yields the protein CASSTGGGNTIYF. Combining the CDR3 with reference TRBV9 and TRBJ1-3 gives the whole variable domain DSGVTQTPKHLITATGQRVTLRCSPRSGDLSVYWYQQSLDQGLQFLIQYYNGEERAKGNILERFSAQQFPDLHSELNLSSLELGDSALYFCASSTGGGNTIYFGEGSWLTVV.